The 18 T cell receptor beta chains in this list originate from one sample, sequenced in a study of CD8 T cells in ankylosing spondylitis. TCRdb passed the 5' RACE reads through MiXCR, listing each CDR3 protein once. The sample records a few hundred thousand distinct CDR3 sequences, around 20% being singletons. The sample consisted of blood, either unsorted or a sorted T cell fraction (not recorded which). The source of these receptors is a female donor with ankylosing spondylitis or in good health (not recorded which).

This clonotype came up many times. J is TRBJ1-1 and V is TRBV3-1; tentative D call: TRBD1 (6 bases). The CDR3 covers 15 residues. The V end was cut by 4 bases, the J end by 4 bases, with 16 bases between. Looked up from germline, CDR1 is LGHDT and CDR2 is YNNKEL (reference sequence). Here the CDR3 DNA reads TGTGCCAGCAGCCGGAAAGGGGGAACGGGCACTGAAGCTTTCTTT. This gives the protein CASSRKGGTGTEAFF.

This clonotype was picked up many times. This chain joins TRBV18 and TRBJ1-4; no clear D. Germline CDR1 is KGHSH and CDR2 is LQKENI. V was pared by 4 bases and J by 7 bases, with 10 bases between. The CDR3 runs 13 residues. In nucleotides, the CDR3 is TGTGCCAGCTCACGGAGTACCAGTGAAAAACTGTTTTTT. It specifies CASSRSTSEKLFF.

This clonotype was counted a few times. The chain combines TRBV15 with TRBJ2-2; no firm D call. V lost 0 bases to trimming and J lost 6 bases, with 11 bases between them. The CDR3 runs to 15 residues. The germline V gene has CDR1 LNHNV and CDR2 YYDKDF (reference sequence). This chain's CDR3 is CATSREPHNAGELFF. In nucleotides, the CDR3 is TGTGCCACCAGCAGAGAACCTCACAACGCCGGGGAGCTGTTTTTT.

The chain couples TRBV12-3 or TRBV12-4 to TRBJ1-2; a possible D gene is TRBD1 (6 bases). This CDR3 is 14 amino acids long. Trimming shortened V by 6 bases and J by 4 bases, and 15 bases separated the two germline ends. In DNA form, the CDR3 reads TGTGCCAGCAGCCAAGGGGGGGCGAGCTATGGCTACACCTTC. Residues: CASSQGGASYGYTF.

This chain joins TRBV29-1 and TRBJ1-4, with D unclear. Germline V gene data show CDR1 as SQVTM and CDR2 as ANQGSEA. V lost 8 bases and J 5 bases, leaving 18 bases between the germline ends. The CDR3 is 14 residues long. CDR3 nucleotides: TGCAGCCCACTGGCCGGCAGAGAGAATGAAAAACTGTTTTTT. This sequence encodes CSPLAGRENEKLFF.

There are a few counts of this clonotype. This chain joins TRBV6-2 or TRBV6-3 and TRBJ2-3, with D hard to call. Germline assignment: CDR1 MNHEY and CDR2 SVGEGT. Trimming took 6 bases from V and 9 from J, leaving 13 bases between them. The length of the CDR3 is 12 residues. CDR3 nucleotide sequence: TGTGCCAGCAGCTTCGCCGGAGAAACGCAGTATTTT. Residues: CASSFAGETQYF.

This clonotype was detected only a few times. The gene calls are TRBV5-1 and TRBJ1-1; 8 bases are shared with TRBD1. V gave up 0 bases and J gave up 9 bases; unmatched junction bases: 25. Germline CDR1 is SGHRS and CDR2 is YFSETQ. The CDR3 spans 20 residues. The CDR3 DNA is TGCGCCAGCAGCTTGGGACCTCGACAGGGGCGAGAGTGGTTGAGGAGGAAAGCTTTCTTT. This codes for CASSLGPRQGREWLRRKAFF.

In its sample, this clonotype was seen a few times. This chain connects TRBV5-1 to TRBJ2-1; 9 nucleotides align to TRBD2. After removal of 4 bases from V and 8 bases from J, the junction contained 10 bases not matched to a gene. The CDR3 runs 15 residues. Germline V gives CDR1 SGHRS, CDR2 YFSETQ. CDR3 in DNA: TGCGCCAGCAGCAACACAGGGACTAGCTGGGATGAGCAGTTCTTC. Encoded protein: CASSNTGTSWDEQFF.

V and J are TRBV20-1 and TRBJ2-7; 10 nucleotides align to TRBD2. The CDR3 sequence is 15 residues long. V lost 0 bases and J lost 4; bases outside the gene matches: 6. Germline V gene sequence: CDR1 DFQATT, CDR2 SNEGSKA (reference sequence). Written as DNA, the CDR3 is TGCAGTGCTAGAGATTTGGGACTAGCGCGATACGAGCAGTACTTC. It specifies CSARDLGLARYEQYF.

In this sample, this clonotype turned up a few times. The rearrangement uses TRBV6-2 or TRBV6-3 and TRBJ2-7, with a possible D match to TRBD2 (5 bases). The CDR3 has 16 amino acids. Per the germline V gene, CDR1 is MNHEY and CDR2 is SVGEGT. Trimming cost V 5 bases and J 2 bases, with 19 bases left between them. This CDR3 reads CASSRAEGRSTYEQYF. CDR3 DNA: TGTGCCAGCAGTCGAGCTGAGGGAAGGTCCACCTACGAGCAGTACTTC.

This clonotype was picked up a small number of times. The CDR3 sequence: CASSQEKTASEKLFF. CDR3 nucleotide sequence: TGCGCCAGCAGCCAAGAAAAAACAGCAAGTGAAAAACTGTTTTTT. This chain links TRBV4-3 with TRBJ1-4; no clear D gene. Trimming shortened V by 0 bases and J by 7 bases, and 12 bases separated the two germline ends. The CDR3 covers 15 residues. CDR1 and CDR2 from the germline V gene are LGHNA and YSLEER.

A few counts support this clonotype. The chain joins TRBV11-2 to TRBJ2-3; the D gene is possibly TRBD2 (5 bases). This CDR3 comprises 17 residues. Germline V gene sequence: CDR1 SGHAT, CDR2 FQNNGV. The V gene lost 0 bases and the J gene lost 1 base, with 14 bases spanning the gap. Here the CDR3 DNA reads TGTGCCAGCAGCTTAGAACGCGTTAGGACTGGCACAGATACGCAGTATTTT. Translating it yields CASSLERVRTGTDTQYF.

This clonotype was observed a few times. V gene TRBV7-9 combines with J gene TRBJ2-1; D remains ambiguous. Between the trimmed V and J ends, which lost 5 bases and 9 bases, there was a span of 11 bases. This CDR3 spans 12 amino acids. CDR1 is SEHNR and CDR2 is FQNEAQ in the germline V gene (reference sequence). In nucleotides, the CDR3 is TGTGCCAGCAGCGCCTCATTAGGTGAGCAGTTCTTC. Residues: CASSASLGEQFF.

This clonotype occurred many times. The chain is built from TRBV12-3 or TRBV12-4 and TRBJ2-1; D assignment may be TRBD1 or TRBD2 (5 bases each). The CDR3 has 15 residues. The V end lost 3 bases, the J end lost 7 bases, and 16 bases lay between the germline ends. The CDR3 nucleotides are TGTGCCAGCAGTTTTCCGGGACCCCCACGGAATGAGCAGTTCTTC. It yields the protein CASSFPGPPRNEQFF.

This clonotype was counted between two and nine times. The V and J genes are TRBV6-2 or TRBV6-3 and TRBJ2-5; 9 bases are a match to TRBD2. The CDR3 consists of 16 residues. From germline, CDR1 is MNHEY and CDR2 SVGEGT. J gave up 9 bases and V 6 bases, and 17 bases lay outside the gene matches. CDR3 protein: CASSGDVAGGPRAQYF. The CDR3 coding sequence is TGTGCCAGCAGCGGCGACGTGGCGGGAGGGCCTAGGGCCCAGTACTTC.

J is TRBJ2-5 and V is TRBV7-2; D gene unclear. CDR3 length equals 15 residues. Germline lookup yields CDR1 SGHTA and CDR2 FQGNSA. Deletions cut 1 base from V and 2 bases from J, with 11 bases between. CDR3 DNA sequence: TGTGCCAGCAGCTTAGGTTTGGGTCTGCAAGAGACCCAGTACTTC. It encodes CASSLGLGLQETQYF.

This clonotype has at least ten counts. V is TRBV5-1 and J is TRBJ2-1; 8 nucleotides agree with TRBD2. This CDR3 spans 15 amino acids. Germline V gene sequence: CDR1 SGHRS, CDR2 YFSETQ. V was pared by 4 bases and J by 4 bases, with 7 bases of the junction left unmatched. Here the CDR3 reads CASSTESGSYNEQFF. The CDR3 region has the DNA TGCGCCAGCAGCACCGAAAGCGGGAGTTACAATGAGCAGTTCTTC.

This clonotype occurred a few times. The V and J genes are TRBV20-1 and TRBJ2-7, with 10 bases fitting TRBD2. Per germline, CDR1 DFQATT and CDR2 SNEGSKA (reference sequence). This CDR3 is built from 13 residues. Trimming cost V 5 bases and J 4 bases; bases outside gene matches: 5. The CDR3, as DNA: TGCAGTGCTCTAGCGGGAGCAGGGTACGAGCAGTACTTC. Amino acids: CSALAGAGYEQYF.